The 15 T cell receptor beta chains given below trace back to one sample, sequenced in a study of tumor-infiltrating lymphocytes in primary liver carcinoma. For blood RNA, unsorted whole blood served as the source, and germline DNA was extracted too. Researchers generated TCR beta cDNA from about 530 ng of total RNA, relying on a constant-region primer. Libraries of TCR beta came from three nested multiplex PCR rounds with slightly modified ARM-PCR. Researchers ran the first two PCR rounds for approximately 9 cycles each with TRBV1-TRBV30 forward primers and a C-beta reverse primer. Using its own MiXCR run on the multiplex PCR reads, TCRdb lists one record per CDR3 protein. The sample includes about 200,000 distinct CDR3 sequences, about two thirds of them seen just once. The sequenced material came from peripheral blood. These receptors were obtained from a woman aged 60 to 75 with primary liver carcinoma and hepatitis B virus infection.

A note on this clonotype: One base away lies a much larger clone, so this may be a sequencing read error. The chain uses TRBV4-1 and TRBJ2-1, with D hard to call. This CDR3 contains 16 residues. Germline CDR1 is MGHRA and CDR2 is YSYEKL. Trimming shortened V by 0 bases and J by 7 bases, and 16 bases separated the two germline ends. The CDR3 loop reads CASSQEASLTTNEQFF. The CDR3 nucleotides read TGCGCCAGCAGCCAAGAAGCGAGCCTCACGACAAATGAGCAGTTCTTC.

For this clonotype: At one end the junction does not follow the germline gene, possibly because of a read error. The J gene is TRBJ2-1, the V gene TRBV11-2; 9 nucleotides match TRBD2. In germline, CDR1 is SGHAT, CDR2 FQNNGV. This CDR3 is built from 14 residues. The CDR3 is CASVRTSAGSGQCF. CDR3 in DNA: TGTGCCAGCGTACGGACTAGCGCCGGCTCGGGGCAGTGCTTC.

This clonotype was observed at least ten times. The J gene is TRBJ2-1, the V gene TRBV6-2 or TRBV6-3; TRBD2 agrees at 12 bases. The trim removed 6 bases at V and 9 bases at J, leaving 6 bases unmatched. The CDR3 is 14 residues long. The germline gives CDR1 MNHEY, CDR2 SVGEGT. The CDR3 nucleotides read TGTGCCAGCAGGCTAGCGGGAGGGCCTCGTGAGCAGTTCTTC. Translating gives CASRLAGGPREQFF.

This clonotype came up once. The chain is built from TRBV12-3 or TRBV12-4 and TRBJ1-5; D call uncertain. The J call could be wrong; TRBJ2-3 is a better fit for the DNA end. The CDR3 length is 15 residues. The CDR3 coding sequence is TGTGCCAGCAGTTTAGGTCGGACGGAAAATCAGCTCCAGTATTTT. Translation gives CASSLGRTENQLQYF.

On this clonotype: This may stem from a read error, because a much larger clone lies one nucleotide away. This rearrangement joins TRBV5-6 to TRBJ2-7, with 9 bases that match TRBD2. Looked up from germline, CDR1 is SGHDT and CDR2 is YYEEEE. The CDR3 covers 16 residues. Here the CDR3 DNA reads TGTGCCAACAGCTTGCTCGGGGCTAGCGGGACTCGGGAGCAGTACTTC. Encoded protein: CANSLLGASGTREQYF.

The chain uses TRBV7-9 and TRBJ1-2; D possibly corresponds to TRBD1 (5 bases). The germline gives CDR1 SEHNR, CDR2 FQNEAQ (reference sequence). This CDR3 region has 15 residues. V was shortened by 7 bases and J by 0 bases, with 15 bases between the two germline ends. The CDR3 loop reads CASTHQGPSNYGYTF. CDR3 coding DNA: TGTGCCAGCACCCACCAGGGACCGTCTAACTATGGCTACACCTTC.

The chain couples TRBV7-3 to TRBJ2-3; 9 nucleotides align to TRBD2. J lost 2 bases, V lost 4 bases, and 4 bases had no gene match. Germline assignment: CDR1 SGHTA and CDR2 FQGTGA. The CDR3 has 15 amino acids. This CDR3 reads CASSSMGLATDTQYF. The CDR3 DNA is TGTGCCAGCAGCTCGATGGGACTAGCCACAGATACGCAGTATTTT.

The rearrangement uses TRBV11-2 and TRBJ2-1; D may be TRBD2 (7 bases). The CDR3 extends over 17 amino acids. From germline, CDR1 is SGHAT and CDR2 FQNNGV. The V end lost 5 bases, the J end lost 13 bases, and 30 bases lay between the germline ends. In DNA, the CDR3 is TGTGCCAGCAGCCCTAGGAGGGCGGGGGCCGGGAAAGAGACCCAGTTCTTC. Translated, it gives CASSPRRAGAGKETQFF.

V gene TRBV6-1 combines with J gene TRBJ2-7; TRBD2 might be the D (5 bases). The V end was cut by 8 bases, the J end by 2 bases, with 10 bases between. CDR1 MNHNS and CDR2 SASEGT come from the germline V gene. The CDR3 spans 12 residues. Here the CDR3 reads CASCEGPYEQYF. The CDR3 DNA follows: TGTGCCAGCTGCGAGGGCCCCTACGAGCAGTACTTC.

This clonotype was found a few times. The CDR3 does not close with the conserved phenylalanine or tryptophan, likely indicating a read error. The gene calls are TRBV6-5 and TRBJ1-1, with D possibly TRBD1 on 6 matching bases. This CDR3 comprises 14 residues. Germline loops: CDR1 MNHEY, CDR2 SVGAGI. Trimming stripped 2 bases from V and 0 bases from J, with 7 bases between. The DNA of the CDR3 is TGTGCCAGCAGTTACGACAGGTTGAACACTGAAGCTTTCTCT. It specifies CASSYDRLNTEAFS.

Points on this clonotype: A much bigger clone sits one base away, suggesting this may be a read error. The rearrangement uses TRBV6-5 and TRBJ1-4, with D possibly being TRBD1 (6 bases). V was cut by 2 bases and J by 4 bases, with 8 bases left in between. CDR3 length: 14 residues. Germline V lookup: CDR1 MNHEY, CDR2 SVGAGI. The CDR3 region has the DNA TGTGCCAGCAGTTACGACAGGTGTAATGAAAAACTGTTTTTT. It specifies CASSYDRCNEKLFF.

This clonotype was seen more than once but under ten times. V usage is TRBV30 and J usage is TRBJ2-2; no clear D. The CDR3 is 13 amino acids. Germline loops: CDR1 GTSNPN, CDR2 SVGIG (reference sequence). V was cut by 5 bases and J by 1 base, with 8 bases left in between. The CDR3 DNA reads TGTGCCTGGGCCTCACGGAACACCGGGGAGCTGTTTTTT. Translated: CAWASRNTGELFF.

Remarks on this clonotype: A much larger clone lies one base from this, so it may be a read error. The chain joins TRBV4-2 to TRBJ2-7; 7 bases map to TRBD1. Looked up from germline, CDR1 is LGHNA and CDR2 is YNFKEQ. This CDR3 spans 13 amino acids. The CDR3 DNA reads TGTGCCAGCACCCAAGGACAGGACTACGAGCAGTACTTC. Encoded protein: CASTQGQDYEQYF.

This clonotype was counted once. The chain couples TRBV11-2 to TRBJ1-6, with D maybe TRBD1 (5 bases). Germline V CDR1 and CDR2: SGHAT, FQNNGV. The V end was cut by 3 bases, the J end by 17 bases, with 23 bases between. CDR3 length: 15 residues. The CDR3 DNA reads TGTGCCAGCAGCTTGAAACCACAGGAGAACTCGCCCTTCCACTTT. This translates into CASSLKPQENSPFHF.

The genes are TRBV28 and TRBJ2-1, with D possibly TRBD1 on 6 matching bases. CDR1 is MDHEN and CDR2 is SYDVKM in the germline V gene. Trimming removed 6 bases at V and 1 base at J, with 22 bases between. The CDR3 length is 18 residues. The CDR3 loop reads CASRTIHLDRSSYNEQFF. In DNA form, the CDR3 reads TGTGCCAGCAGGACTATTCACCTCGACAGGAGTTCCTACAATGAGCAGTTCTTC. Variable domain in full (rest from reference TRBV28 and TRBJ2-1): DVKVTQSSRYLVKRTGEKVFLECVQDMDHENMFWYRQDPGLGLRLIYFSYDVKMKEKGDIPEGYSVSREKKERFSLILESASTNQTSMYLCASRTIHLDRSSYNEQFFGPGTRLTVL.